Below are 2 T cell receptor beta chains sequenced from a single sample in a study of blood T cell repertoires in COVID-19 (dated by TCRdb to 2018 to 2020). Library prep was done by the immunoSEQ multiplex PCR assay. TCRdb took this table from immuneACCESS and kept in-frame rearrangements with V and J called. Such tables lack part of the clones; where checked against another copy, unresolved V genes explain under half of the gap, and the rest is unexplained. Within this sample are around 200,000 clones, with roughly 85% of them counted one time only. 15% to 20% of the sample is held by the ten biggest clonotypes. The sequencing sample was made of PBMCs or T cells enriched from blood (not recorded which). These receptors were taken from a man aged 35 to 55 who had recovered from COVID-19.

The chain is built from TRBV5-4 and TRBJ1-1; TRBD1 matches at 10 bases. Germline CDR1 reads SGHNT; CDR2 reads YYREEE (reference sequence). V was pared by 4 bases and J by 7 bases, with 7 bases of the junction left unmatched. This CDR3 spans 14 amino acids. The chain's CDR3 is CASSADRGLREAFF. The CDR3 coding sequence is TGTGCCAGCAGCGCGGACAGGGGGTTGCGTGAAGCTTTCTTT.

The V gene is TRBV3-1 (or the pseudogene TRBV3-2), the J gene TRBJ2-7, with TRBD2 matching over 10 bases. V lost 3 bases and J lost 5; bases outside the gene matches: 7. Germline V gene sequence: CDR1 LGHDT, CDR2 YNNKEL (reference sequence). CDR3 length: 15 amino acids. As DNA, the CDR3 is TGTGCCAGCAGCCAGTCATATAGCGGGAGGAACGAGCAGTACTTC. Amino acid sequence: CASSQSYSGRNEQYF.